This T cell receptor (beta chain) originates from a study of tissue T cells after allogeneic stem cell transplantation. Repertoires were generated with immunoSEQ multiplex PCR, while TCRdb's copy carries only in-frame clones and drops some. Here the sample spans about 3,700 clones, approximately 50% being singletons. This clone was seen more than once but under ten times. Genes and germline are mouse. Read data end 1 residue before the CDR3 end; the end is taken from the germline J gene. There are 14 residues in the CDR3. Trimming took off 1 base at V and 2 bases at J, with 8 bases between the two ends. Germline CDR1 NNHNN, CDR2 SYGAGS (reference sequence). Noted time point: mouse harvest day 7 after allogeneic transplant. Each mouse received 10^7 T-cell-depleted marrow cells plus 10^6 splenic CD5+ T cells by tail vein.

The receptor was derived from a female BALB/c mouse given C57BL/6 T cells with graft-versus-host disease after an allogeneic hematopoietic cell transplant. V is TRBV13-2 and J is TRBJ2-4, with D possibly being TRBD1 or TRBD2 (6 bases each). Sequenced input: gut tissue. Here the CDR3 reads CASGDWGHQNTLYF. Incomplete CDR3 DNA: TGTGCCAGCGGTGATTGGGGGCATCAAAACACCTTGTAC.